This T cell receptor (beta chain) is from a study of T-cell memory formation after mild COVID-19. Study-wide context: For the most part, TCR clusters were specific to one donor.

As regards this clonotype: The antigen is undetermined.

Study outcomes and limitations: Several responding clones turned up in pre-infection memory, indicating that cross-reactive memory may have taken part.

TCRdb used MiXCR to reprocess the 5' RACE reads, holding one entry per CDR3 protein. Of under 200,000 distinct CDR3 sequences in the sample, 11% are singletons; the top ten hold about 3.8%. Trimming at V came to 5 bases and at J to 3 bases, leaving 7 bases not matched to a gene. The CDR3 is 16 residues long. CDR1 and CDR2 (germline): MNHEY, SMNVEV (reference sequence). Sequencing input: PBMCs or a T cell subset sorted from them (not recorded which). The chain joins TRBV27 to TRBJ1-5, with 10 positions matching TRBD1. The clonotype comes from a man aged 18 to 29 who had mild COVID-19 (a few samples of this study predate the infection). Cell type and time point are not known. The CDR3 sequence: CASSLIGTGANQPQHF. DNA of the CDR3: TGTGCCAGCAGTCTGATCGGGACAGGGGCCAATCAGCCCCAGCATTTT.